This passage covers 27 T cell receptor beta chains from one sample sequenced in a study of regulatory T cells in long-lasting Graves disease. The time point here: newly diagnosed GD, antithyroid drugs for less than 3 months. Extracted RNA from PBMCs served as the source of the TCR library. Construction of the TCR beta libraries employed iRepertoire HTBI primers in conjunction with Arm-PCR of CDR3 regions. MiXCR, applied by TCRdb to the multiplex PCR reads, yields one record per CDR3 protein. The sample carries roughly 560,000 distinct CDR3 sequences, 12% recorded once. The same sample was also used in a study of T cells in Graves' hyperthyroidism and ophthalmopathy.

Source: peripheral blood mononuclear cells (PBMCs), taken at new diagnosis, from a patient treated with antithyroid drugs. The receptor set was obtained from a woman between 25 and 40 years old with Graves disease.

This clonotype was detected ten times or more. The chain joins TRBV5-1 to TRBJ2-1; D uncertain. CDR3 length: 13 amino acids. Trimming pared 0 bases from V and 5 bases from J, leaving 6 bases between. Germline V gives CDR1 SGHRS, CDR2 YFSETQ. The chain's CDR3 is CASSLVTHNEQFF. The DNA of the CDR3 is TGCGCCAGCAGCTTGGTAACCCACAATGAGCAGTTCTTC.

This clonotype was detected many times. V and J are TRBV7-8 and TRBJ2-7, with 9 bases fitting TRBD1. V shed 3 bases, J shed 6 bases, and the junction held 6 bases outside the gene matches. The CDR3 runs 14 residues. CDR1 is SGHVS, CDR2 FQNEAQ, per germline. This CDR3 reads CASSLGQGTLEQYF. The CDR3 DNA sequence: TGTGCCAGCAGCTTGGGACAGGGAACGCTCGAGCAGTACTTC.

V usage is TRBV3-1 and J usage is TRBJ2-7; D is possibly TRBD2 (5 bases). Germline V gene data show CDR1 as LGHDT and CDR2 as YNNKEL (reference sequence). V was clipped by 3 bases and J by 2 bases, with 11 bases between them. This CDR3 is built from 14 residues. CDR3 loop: CASSHDSETYEQYF. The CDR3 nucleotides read TGTGCCAGCAGCCATGATAGCGAGACCTACGAGCAGTACTTC.

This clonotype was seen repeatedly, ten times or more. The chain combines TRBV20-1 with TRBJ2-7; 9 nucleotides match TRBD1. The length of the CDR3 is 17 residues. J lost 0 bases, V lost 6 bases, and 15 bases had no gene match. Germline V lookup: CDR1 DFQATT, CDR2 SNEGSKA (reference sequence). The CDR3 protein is CSAHRQGGTLGSYEQYF. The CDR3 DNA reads TGCAGTGCCCACCGACAGGGGGGAACCTTGGGCTCCTACGAGCAGTACTTC.

This CDR3 is CASSVREYKNIQYF. DNA for the CDR3: TGTGCCAGCAGTGTCCGGGAGTACAAAAACATTCAGTACTTC. This sequence joins TRBV6-1 and TRBJ2-4, with a tentative D call TRBD2 (6 bases). Germline V gene data show CDR1 as MNHNS and CDR2 as SASEGT. The V gene lost 4 bases and the J gene lost 3 bases, with 10 bases spanning the gap. The CDR3 is 14 amino acids.

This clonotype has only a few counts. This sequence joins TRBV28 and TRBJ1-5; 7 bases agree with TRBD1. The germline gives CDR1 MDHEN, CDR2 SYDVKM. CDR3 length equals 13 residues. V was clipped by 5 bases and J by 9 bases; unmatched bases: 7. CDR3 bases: TGTGCCAGCAGTCCGACAGGGAGTCGGCCCCAGCATTTT. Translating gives CASSPTGSRPQHF.

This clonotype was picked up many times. This CDR3 is CASSPPAGGSGDTQYF. The CDR3 nucleotides read TGTGCCAGCTCACCACCAGCAGGGGGCTCCGGAGATACGCAGTATTTT. The chain is built from TRBV18 and TRBJ2-3; 8 nucleotides agree with TRBD1. The V segment lost 0 bases and the J segment 5 bases; nucleotides outside the gene matches: 7. In germline, CDR1 is KGHSH, CDR2 LQKENI. CDR3 length: 16 amino acids. Drawing the rest from reference TRBV18 and TRBJ2-3, the complete variable domain is NAGVMQNPRHLVRRRGQEARLRCSPMKGHSHVYWYRQLPEEGLKFMVYLQKENIIDESGMPKERFSAEFPKEGPSILRIQQVVRGDSAAYFCASSPPAGGSGDTQYFGPGTRLTVL.

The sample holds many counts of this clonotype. The CDR3 nucleotides are TGTGCCAGCAGTTACGACGCACTCTATGGCTACACCTTC. As protein: CASSYDALYGYTF. The chain recombines TRBV12-3 or TRBV12-4 with TRBJ1-2; no clear D. This CDR3 has 13 amino acids. The V and J ends lost 4 bases and 4 bases respectively, with 10 bases between them.

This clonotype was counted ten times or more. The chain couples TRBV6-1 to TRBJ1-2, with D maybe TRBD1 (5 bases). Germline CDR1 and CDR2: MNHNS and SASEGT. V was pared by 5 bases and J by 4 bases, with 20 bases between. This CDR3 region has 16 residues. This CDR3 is CASSRLDGAVSYGYTF. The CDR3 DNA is TGTGCCAGCAGTAGATTGGACGGGGCGGTCAGCTATGGCTACACCTTC.

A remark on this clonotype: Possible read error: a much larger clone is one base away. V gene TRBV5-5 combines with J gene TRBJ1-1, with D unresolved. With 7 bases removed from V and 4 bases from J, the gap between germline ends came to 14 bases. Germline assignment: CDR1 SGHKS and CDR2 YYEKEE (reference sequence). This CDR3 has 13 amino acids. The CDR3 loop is CASALYPITEAFF. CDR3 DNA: TGTGCCAGCGCTTTATACCCGATCACTGAAGCTTTCTTT.

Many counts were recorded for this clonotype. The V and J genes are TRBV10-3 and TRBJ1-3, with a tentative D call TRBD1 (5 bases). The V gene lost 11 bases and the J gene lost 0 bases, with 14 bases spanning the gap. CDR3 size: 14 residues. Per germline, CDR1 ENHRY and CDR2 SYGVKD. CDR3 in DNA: TGTGCCTCTCAGACAGAGTTCTCTGGAAACACCATATATTTT. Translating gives CASQTEFSGNTIYF.

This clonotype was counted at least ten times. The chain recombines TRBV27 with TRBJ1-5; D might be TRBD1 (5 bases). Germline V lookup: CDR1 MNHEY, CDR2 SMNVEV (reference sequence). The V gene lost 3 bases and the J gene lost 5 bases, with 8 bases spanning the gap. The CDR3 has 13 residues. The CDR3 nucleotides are TGTGCCAGCAGTTTTGGGGGTCATCAGCCCCAGCATTTT. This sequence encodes CASSFGGHQPQHF.

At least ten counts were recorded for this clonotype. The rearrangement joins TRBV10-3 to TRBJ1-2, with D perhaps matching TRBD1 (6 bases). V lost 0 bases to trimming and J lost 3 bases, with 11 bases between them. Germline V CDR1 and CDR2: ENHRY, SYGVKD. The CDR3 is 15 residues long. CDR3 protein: CAISESRGGDYGYTF. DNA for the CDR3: TGTGCCATCAGTGAGTCCCGAGGGGGGGACTATGGCTACACCTTC.

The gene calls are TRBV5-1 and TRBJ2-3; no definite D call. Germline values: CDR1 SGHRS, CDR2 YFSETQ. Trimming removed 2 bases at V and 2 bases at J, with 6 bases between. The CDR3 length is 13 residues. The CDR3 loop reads CASSFEYTDTQYF. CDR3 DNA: TGCGCCAGCAGCTTTGAATACACAGATACGCAGTATTTT.

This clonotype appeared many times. The CDR3 reads CSARTGSSYEQYF. DNA for the CDR3: TGCAGTGCTCGGACAGGTTCCTCCTACGAGCAGTACTTC. The rearrangement links TRBV20-1 to TRBJ2-7, with TRBD1 matching over 7 bases. The V gene's germline CDR1 is DFQATT and CDR2 SNEGSKA (reference sequence). The length of the CDR3 is 13 residues. With V trimmed by 5 bases and J by 0 bases, 4 bases remained unmatched.

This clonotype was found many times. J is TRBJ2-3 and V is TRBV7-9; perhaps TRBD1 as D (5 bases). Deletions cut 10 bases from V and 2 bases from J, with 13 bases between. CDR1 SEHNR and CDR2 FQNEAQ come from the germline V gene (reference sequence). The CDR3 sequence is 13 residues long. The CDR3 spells CAISDIFTDTQYF. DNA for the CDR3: TGTGCCATCTCGGACATATTCACAGATACGCAGTATTTT.

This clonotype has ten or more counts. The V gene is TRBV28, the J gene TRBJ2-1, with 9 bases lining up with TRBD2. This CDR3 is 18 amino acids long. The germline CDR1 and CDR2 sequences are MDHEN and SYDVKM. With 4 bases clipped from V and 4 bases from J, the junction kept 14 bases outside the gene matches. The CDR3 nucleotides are TGTGCCAGCAGTTCCTCGGATCCTCTAGCGGGGTCTTACAATGAGCAGTTCTTC. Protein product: CASSSSDPLAGSYNEQFF.

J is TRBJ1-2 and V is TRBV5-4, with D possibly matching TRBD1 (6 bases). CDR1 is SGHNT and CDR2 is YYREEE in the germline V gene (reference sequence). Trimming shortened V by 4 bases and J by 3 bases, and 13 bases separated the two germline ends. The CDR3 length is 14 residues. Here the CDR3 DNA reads TGTGCCAGCAGCGTTCAACAGGGCCACTATGGCTACACCTTC. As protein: CASSVQQGHYGYTF.

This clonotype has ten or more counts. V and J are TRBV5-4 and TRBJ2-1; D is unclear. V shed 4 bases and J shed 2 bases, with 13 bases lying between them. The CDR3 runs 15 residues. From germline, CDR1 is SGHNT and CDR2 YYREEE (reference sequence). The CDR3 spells CASSPQSSAYNEQFF. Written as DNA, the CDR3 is TGTGCCAGCAGCCCCCAGTCAAGCGCCTACAATGAGCAGTTCTTC.

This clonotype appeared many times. CDR3 DNA sequence: TGTGCCAGCAGCCACGGACAGGGGACCTACGAGCAGTACTTC. As protein: CASSHGQGTYEQYF. The chain combines TRBV12-3 or TRBV12-4 with TRBJ2-7, with 9 bases lining up with TRBD1. This CDR3 contains 14 residues. The trim removed 6 bases at V and 2 bases at J, leaving 5 bases unmatched.

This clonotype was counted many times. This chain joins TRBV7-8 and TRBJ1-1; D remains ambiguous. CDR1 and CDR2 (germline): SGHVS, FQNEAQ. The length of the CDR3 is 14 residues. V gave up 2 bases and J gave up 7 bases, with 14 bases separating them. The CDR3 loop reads CASSLPGSVGEAFF. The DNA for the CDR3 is TGTGCCAGCAGCTTACCGGGGTCGGTCGGTGAAGCTTTCTTT.

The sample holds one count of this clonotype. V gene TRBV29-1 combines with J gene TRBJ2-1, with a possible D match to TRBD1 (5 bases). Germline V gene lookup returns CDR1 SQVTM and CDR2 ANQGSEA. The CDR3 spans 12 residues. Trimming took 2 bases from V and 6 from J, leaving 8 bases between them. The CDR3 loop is CSVEWGSNEQFF. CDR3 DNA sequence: TGCAGCGTTGAATGGGGCTCCAATGAGCAGTTCTTC.

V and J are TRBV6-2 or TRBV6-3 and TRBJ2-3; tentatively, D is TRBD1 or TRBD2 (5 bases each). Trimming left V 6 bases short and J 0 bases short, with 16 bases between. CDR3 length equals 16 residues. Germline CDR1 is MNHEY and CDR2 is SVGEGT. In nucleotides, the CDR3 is TGTGCCAGCAGACCCTGGCTGGGGGTAAGCACAGATACGCAGTATTTT. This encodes CASRPWLGVSTDTQYF.

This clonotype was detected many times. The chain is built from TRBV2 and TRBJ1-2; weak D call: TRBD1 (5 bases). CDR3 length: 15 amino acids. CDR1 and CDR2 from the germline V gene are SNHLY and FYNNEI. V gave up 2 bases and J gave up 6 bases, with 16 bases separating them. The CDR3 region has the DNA TGTGCCAGCAGTGAAAAGGCAGGGAGCGTGAATGGCTACACCTTC. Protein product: CASSEKAGSVNGYTF.

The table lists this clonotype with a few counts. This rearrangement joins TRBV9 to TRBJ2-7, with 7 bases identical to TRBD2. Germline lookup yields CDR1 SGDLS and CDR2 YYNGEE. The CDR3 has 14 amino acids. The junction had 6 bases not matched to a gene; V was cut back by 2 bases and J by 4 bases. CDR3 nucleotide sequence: TGTGCCAGCAGCGTCGACGGGAGGAGTTACGAGCAGTACTTC. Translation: CASSVDGRSYEQYF.

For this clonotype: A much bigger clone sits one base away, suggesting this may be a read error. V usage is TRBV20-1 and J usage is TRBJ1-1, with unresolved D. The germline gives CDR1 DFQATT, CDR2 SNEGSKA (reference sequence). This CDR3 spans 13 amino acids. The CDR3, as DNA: TGCAGTGCTAGCCGCCGACGGAACACTGAAGCTTGCTTT. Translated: CSASRRRNTEACF.

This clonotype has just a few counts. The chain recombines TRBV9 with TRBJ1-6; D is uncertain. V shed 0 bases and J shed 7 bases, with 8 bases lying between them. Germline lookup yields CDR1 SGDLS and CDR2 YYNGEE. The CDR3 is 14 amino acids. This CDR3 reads CASSVVERNSPLHF. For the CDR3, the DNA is TGTGCCAGCAGCGTAGTTGAACGCAATTCACCCCTCCACTTT.